The next 30 T cell receptor beta chains were all read from a single sample in a study of CD8 T cells in ankylosing spondylitis. MiXCR was run by TCRdb on the 5' RACE reads, yielding one entry per CDR3 protein. The sample lists about 360,000 distinct CDR3 sequences, roughly 14% seen once, with approximately 1% in the top ten. Sequencing input: blood, either unsorted or a sorted T cell fraction (not recorded which). The receptor source for this set is a male donor with ankylosing spondylitis or in good health (not recorded which).

This clonotype was seen only a few times. J is TRBJ1-2 and V is TRBV12-3 or TRBV12-4, with TRBD1 matching 10 bases. V was pared by 7 bases and J by 7 bases, with 6 bases of the junction left unmatched. CDR3 length equals 13 residues. CDR3 DNA: TGTGCCAGCACCCCCGGACAGGGGGGTGGCTACACCTTC. It encodes CASTPGQGGGYTF.

This clonotype was recorded a few times. The genes are TRBV20-1 and TRBJ2-4; maybe TRBD2 (5 bases). The V end lost 6 bases, the J end lost 7 bases, and 16 bases lay between the germline ends. CDR1 DFQATT and CDR2 SNEGSKA come from the germline V gene (reference sequence). CDR3 length equals 13 residues. CDR3 nucleotides: TGCAGTGCGCTCCCCGGGAAAGGGAACATTCAGTACTTC. Its protein is CSALPGKGNIQYF.

The chain is built from TRBV4-1 and TRBJ2-1; D perhaps matches TRBD2 (6 bases). Trimming removed 3 bases from V and 8 bases from J, with 17 bases in between. This CDR3 contains 15 residues. CDR1 MGHRA and CDR2 YSYEKL come from the germline V gene. The DNA of the CDR3 is TGCGCCAGCAGCCAGGAAGAACTAGCTAGCGATGAGCAGTTCTTC. Encoded protein: CASSQEELASDEQFF.

V and J are TRBV20-1 and TRBJ1-1; D may be TRBD1 (5 bases). Trimming stripped 6 bases from V and 2 bases from J, with 16 bases between. CDR3 length equals 14 residues. The germline V gene has CDR1 DFQATT and CDR2 SNEGSKA (reference sequence). The CDR3 coding sequence is TGCAGTGCCCTCGGGTACGGGGGTAACACTGAAGCTTTCTTT. Its protein product is CSALGYGGNTEAFF.

The chain joins TRBV10-3 to TRBJ2-7; a weak D match, TRBD1 (6 bases). The CDR3 is 14 residues long. Looked up from germline, CDR1 is ENHRY and CDR2 is SYGVKD. Trimming stripped 6 bases from V and 0 bases from J, with 12 bases between. For the CDR3, the DNA is TGTGCCATCAGAGCAGGGGTCTCCTCCTACGAGCAGTACTTC. It codes for CAIRAGVSSYEQYF.

This clonotype came up a few times. V gene TRBV3-1 combines with J gene TRBJ2-3; a possible D gene is TRBD2 (7 bases). V was shortened by 5 bases and J by 3 bases, with 18 bases between the two germline ends. The CDR3 covers 16 residues. In germline, CDR1 is LGHDT, CDR2 YNNKEL (reference sequence). The CDR3 DNA reads as TGTGCCAGCAGCAAACTACCGGGGGGCAGGACAGATACGCAGTATTTT. Amino acids: CASSKLPGGRTDTQYF.

CDR3 amino acids: CASSFSSGLMAVGHSYEQYF. In DNA, the CDR3 is TGTGCCAGCAGTTTCTCCTCAGGTCTGATGGCCGTAGGACATTCCTACGAGCAGTACTTC. This rearrangement joins TRBV12-3 or TRBV12-4 to TRBJ2-7, with a weak D call TRBD1 (5 bases). The V end lost 3 bases, the J end lost 1 base, and 28 bases lay between the germline ends. The CDR3 covers 20 residues.

V and J are TRBV10-3 and TRBJ2-3; D may correspond to TRBD1 or TRBD2 (5 bases each). CDR1 and CDR2 from the germline V gene are ENHRY and SYGVKD. The CDR3 length is 12 residues. Trimming pared 8 bases from V and 9 bases from J, leaving 15 bases between. This chain's CDR3 is CAIGRDLGTQYF. CDR3 coding DNA: TGTGCCATCGGAAGGGACCTGGGGACGCAGTATTTT.

This chain joins TRBV21-1 and TRBJ2-7; the tabulated D call, TRBD1, remains unverified against the DNA. TRBV21-1 is a documented pseudogene. The CDR3 loop spans 15 amino acids. Here the CDR3 DNA reads TGTGCCAGCCTAAACTTTACAGGGAGATTGGACGAGCAGTACTTC. Residues: CASLNFTGRLDEQYF.

This clonotype occurred a few times. V is TRBV21-1 and J is TRBJ2-7; the table calls TRBD1, which could not be checked here. TRBV21-1 is a pseudogene. The CDR3 consists of 16 residues. CDR3 sequence: CASSKVYRVESYEQYF. The CDR3 DNA reads as TGTGCCAGCAGCAAAGTGTACAGGGTCGAGTCCTACGAGCAGTACTTC.

This clonotype was found a few times. The V and J genes are TRBV9 and TRBJ2-5, with D perhaps matching TRBD1 (6 bases). Looked up from germline, CDR1 is SGDLS and CDR2 is YYNGEE. V dropped 0 bases and J dropped 0 bases, with 9 bases sitting between them. The CDR3 is 15 residues long. For the CDR3, the DNA is TGTGCCAGCAGCGTAGGTAGGGACAACCAAGAGACCCAGTACTTC. Residues: CASSVGRDNQETQYF.

The chain is built from TRBV9 and TRBJ1-6; weak D call: TRBD1 (6 bases). This CDR3 comprises 15 residues. Between the trimmed V and J ends, which lost 4 bases and 15 bases, there was a span of 23 bases. Germline V gene lookup returns CDR1 SGDLS and CDR2 YYNGEE. The CDR3 loop is CASSINTGPPDGLHF. The CDR3 coding sequence is TGTGCCAGCAGCATTAATACAGGGCCTCCCGACGGCCTCCACTTT.

This clonotype was seen a handful of times. The CDR3 sequence: CASRPTGAGTEAFF. CDR3 coding DNA: TGTGCCAGCAGGCCTACAGGGGCGGGCACTGAAGCTTTCTTT. This chain joins TRBV12-3 or TRBV12-4 and TRBJ1-1; TRBD1 matches at 7 bases. The CDR3 loop spans 14 amino acids. The trim removed 6 bases at V and 4 bases at J, leaving 8 bases unmatched.

This clonotype has more than one count but fewer than ten. The chain links TRBV20-1 to TRBJ2-1; 9 bases match TRBD2. V was pared by 0 bases and J by 9 bases, with 9 bases of the junction left unmatched. Germline CDR1 DFQATT, CDR2 SNEGSKA (reference sequence). The CDR3 is made up of 15 amino acids. This CDR3 is CSARDPSGTQAEQFF. In DNA form, the CDR3 reads TGCAGTGCTAGAGATCCTAGCGGGACTCAGGCTGAGCAGTTCTTC.

The CDR3 sequence is CSVESPRDTGELFF. The CDR3 nucleotides read TGCAGCGTTGAGAGCCCGAGGGACACCGGGGAGCTGTTTTTT. This chain joins TRBV29-1 and TRBJ2-2, with D maybe TRBD2 (5 bases). With 3 bases removed from V and 3 bases from J, the gap between germline ends came to 11 bases. In germline, CDR1 is SQVTM, CDR2 ANQGSEA. The CDR3 contains 14 residues.

This clonotype was observed many times. The rearrangement uses TRBV15 and TRBJ1-2, with TRBD1 identical over 7 bases. The germline gives CDR1 LNHNV, CDR2 YYDKDF (reference sequence). This CDR3 contains 14 residues. The V gene end was trimmed by 0 bases and the J gene end by 4 bases; junction bases not matched to a gene: 2. The CDR3 nucleotides are TGTGCCACCAGCAGAGACCAGGGGGGCTATGGCTACACCTTC. This sequence encodes CATSRDQGGYGYTF.

This clonotype was counted between two and nine times. The genes are TRBV4-2 and TRBJ2-7; D might be TRBD2 (7 bases). Trimming took off 1 base at V and 0 bases at J, with 13 bases between the two ends. The CDR3 runs to 16 residues. Germline CDR1 LGHNA, CDR2 YNFKEQ. Here the CDR3 reads CASSQGGAGASYEQYF. The DNA for the CDR3 is TGTGCCAGCAGCCAAGGAGGGGCGGGGGCCTCCTACGAGCAGTACTTC.

V and J are TRBV20-1 and TRBJ1-1, with D perhaps matching TRBD1 (5 bases). V lost 0 bases, J lost 0 bases, and 23 bases lay in between. The germline gives CDR1 DFQATT, CDR2 SNEGSKA (reference sequence). The CDR3 is 19 residues long. The chain's CDR3 is CSARDSRSRQFGVNTEAFF. CDR3 bases: TGCAGTGCTAGAGATTCCCGCAGTCGACAGTTCGGTGTGAACACTGAAGCTTTCTTT.

In its sample, this clonotype was seen a few times. The J gene is TRBJ2-3, the V gene TRBV3-1; D is unclear. This CDR3 has 14 amino acids. Trimming took off 4 bases at V and 0 bases at J, with 8 bases between the two ends. In germline, CDR1 is LGHDT, CDR2 YNNKEL (reference sequence). CDR3 amino acids: CASSPSYSTDTQYF. CDR3 in DNA: TGTGCCAGCAGCCCCTCCTACAGCACAGATACGCAGTATTTT.

This chain uses TRBV5-1 with TRBJ2-2; no clear D gene. The CDR3 loop spans 15 amino acids. V lost 5 bases and J 4 bases, leaving 15 bases between the germline ends. Looked up from germline, CDR1 is SGHRS and CDR2 is YFSETQ. This CDR3 is CASSEQATVTGELFF. The CDR3 DNA is TGCGCCAGCAGTGAGCAGGCGACGGTCACCGGGGAGCTGTTTTTT.

This clonotype was detected a few times. This sequence joins TRBV12-3 or TRBV12-4 and TRBJ2-7, with D maybe TRBD1 (6 bases). The CDR3 has 15 residues. Trimming took off 3 bases at V and 0 bases at J, with 12 bases between the two ends. CDR3 sequence (DNA): TGTGCCAGCAGTTTTTGGACAGTCAGCTCCTACGAGCAGTACTTC. This gives the protein CASSFWTVSSYEQYF.

The chain carries TRBV12-5 and TRBJ2-1; 8 bases align to TRBD2. The CDR3 extends over 13 amino acids. V dropped 7 bases and J dropped 5; count of bases not matched to a gene: 4. Germline V gene sequence: CDR1 LGHNT, CDR2 FRNRAP. The DNA for the CDR3 is TGTGCTAGTGTCGGGGGGGCCGACAATGAGCAGTTCTTC. It encodes CASVGGADNEQFF.

This clonotype has a handful of counts. The V call is TRBV5-1, the J call TRBJ1-2; no definite D call. V lost 4 bases, J lost 1 base, and 5 bases lay in between. CDR1 is SGHRS and CDR2 is YFSETQ in the germline V gene. The CDR3 has 12 residues. CDR3: CASSAFNYGYTF. For the CDR3, the DNA is TGCGCCAGCAGCGCCTTTAACTATGGCTACACCTTC. The full variable domain, its missing parts supplied by reference TRBV5-1 and TRBJ1-2, is KAGVTQTPRYLIKTRGQQVTLSCSPISGHRSVSWYQQTPGQGLQFLFEYFSETQRNKGNFPGRFSGRQFSNSRSEMNVSTLELGDSALYLCASSAFNYGYTFGSGTRLTVV.

This rearrangement joins TRBV5-1 to TRBJ1-4; tentatively, D is TRBD1 (6 bases). The CDR3 consists of 14 residues. The V gene lost 1 base and the J gene lost 8 bases, with 12 bases spanning the gap. Germline lookup yields CDR1 SGHRS and CDR2 YFSETQ. Here the CDR3 DNA reads TGCGCCAGCAGCTTGTTCACAGGGACGGAAAAACTGTTTTTT. Translating it yields CASSLFTGTEKLFF.

This clonotype was seen ten or more times. The V call is TRBV5-1, the J call TRBJ2-3, with D maybe TRBD2 (6 bases). Trimming stripped 2 bases from V and 5 bases from J, with 6 bases between. CDR1 is SGHRS, CDR2 YFSETQ, per germline. The CDR3 is made up of 12 amino acids. CDR3 amino acids: CASSFSGDTQYF. CDR3 bases: TGCGCCAGCAGCTTTAGCGGAGATACGCAGTATTTT.

This clonotype was detected only a few times. This sequence joins TRBV4-2 and TRBJ1-2; the match to TRBD1 covers 9 bases. The CDR3 extends over 18 amino acids. After removal of 2 bases from V and 4 bases from J, the junction contained 14 bases not matched to a gene. CDR1 and CDR2 (germline): LGHNA, YNFKEQ. The CDR3: CASSQILPRGQGSYGYTF. CDR3 DNA sequence: TGTGCCAGCAGCCAAATCCTCCCGCGGGGACAGGGATCCTATGGCTACACCTTC.

The genes are TRBV20-1 and TRBJ2-3, with D possibly matching TRBD1 (6 bases). Looked up from germline, CDR1 is DFQATT and CDR2 is SNEGSKA (reference sequence). The CDR3 covers 14 residues. Trimming stripped 4 bases from V and 4 bases from J, with 15 bases between. CDR3 nucleotides: TGCAGTGCTACACGACTTGGGGGCTCAGATACGCAGTATTTT. This translates into CSATRLGGSDTQYF.

This clonotype has just a few counts. The chain combines TRBV5-1 with TRBJ2-7, with D tentatively TRBD2 (6 bases). The ends were cut back, 2 bases at V and 2 bases at J, with 14 bases in the middle. The CDR3 runs 15 residues. CDR1 SGHRS and CDR2 YFSETQ come from the germline V gene. The CDR3 DNA reads TGCGCCAGCAGCTTCGGGGGTTTCGGACCCTACGAGCAGTACTTC. Encoded protein: CASSFGGFGPYEQYF.

Only a few counts were recorded for this clonotype. The chain combines TRBV7-9 with TRBJ1-1; 7 bases match TRBD1. Unmatched junction bases numbered 6, after V lost 1 base and J lost 4 bases. The CDR3 is 15 residues long. CDR1 is SEHNR, CDR2 FQNEAQ, per germline (reference sequence). DNA for the CDR3: TGTGCCAGCAGCTTAGAGTCGGGACAGATCACTGAAGCTTTCTTT. It is translated as CASSLESGQITEAFF.

This clonotype turned up a few times. The chain recombines TRBV12-3 or TRBV12-4 with TRBJ2-7; D tentatively fits TRBD1 or TRBD2 (5 bases each). The CDR3 runs 14 residues. The V end lost 5 bases, the J end lost 7 bases, and 18 bases lay between the germline ends. This chain's CDR3 is CASSPGLGTGEQYF. The CDR3 DNA reads TGTGCCAGCAGTCCCGGCCTCGGGACGGGGGAGCAGTACTTC.